The 32 T cell receptor beta chains below all came from one sample that was sequenced in a study of beta chain features in type 1 diabetes. The investigators reverse transcribed all of the isolated RNA, so they sequenced expressed TCRB transcripts. Profiling relied on immunoSEQ multiplex PCR, and the TCRdb table lists in-frame clones only, not all of them. The sample shows about 260,000 clones, roughly 70% of them seen only once. The sequenced material came from naive CD4+ T cells from blood. Every receptor here comes from a man younger than 45 in good health.

This clone was seen once. The chain combines TRBV7-9 with TRBJ2-7; D possibly corresponds to TRBD2 (6 bases). CDR1 and CDR2 from the germline V gene are SEHNR and FQNEAQ (reference sequence). Trimming took 3 bases from V and 3 from J, leaving 15 bases between them. The CDR3 sequence is 15 residues long. The CDR3 DNA follows: TGTGCCAGCAGCTTTATCTATGGGGGGAACTACGAGCAGTACTTC. Its translation: CASSFIYGGNYEQYF.

The V and J genes are TRBV15 and TRBJ2-5; D not resolved. Trimming removed 0 bases from V and 4 bases from J, with 9 bases in between. Germline V gene sequence: CDR1 LNHNV, CDR2 YYDKDF (reference sequence). The CDR3 has 14 amino acids. CDR3 nucleotides: TGTGCCACCAGCAGAGATCGAACGGGAGAGACCCAGTACTTC. Translating gives CATSRDRTGETQYF.

This rearrangement joins TRBV29-1 to TRBJ2-4; D unclear. CDR3 length equals 14 residues. Trimming shortened V by 7 bases and J by 0 bases, and 13 bases separated the two germline ends. Germline V gives CDR1 SQVTM, CDR2 ANQGSEA. CDR3 DNA sequence: TGCAGCGGTGCAGGAAGGTTAGCCAAAAACATTCAGTACTTC. Protein: CSGAGRLAKNIQYF.

The chain recombines TRBV6-6 with TRBJ2-7; D is undetermined. This CDR3 spans 12 amino acids. The germline V gene encodes CDR1 MNHNY and CDR2 SVGAGI (reference sequence). Deletions cut 2 bases from V and 2 bases from J, with 4 bases between. The CDR3 DNA follows: TGTGCCAGCAGTTACCTTACCTACGAGCAGTACTTC. As protein: CASSYLTYEQYF.

The count of this clone is one. The genes are TRBV7-2 and TRBJ2-3; perhaps D is TRBD1 or TRBD2 (5 bases each). Germline CDR1 reads SGHTA; CDR2 reads FQGNSA. This CDR3 region has 14 residues. The germline V and J ends were trimmed by 5 bases and 2 bases, with 11 bases remaining between them. CDR3 bases: TGTGCCAGCAGCACAGGACTCACCACAGATACGCAGTATTTT. Translating it yields CASSTGLTTDTQYF.

The chain links TRBV2 to TRBJ2-1; D is undetermined. V lost 5 bases and J 4 bases, leaving 9 bases between the germline ends. This CDR3 region has 13 residues. CDR1 and CDR2 (germline): SNHLY, FYNNEI. CDR3: CASSQAEYNEQFF. CDR3 coding DNA: TGTGCCAGCAGTCAGGCGGAGTACAATGAGCAGTTCTTC.

The rearrangement links TRBV15 to TRBJ1-2; no clear D gene. Looked up from germline, CDR1 is LNHNV and CDR2 is YYDKDF (reference sequence). Trimming took off 0 bases at V and 2 bases at J, with 7 bases between the two ends. The CDR3 has 14 residues. CDR3 amino acids: CATSRDLGNYGYTF. The DNA of the CDR3 is TGTGCCACCAGCAGAGATCTGGGGAACTATGGCTACACCTTC.

CDR3 protein: CATQNWLQETQYF. The DNA for the CDR3 is TGTGCCACCCAAAACTGGCTCCAAGAGACCCAGTACTTC. The V gene is TRBV10-3, the J gene TRBJ2-5, with D hard to call. Deletions cut 10 bases from V and 1 base from J, with 13 bases between. The CDR3 totals 13 residues. Germline values: CDR1 ENHRY, CDR2 SYGVKD.

The V gene is TRBV30, the J gene TRBJ2-5; 11 positions agree with TRBD2. Germline-derived CDR1 and CDR2 are GTSNPN and SVGIG (reference sequence). The CDR3 is 13 amino acids. V was pared by 4 bases and J by 3 bases, with 1 base of the junction left unmatched. The CDR3 reads CAWTSGGKETQYF. The CDR3 nucleotides are TGTGCCTGGACTAGCGGGGGGAAAGAGACCCAGTACTTC.

The chain recombines TRBV2 with TRBJ2-7; TRBD1 agrees at 7 bases. Trimming cost V 5 bases and J 6 bases; bases outside gene matches: 1. CDR1 SNHLY and CDR2 FYNNEI come from the germline V gene. This CDR3 region has 11 residues. In DNA form, the CDR3 reads TGTGCCAGCAGTTACAGGGGCGAGCAGTACTTC. It encodes CASSYRGEQYF.

The chain recombines TRBV7-2 with TRBJ2-3; the D is unclear. V lost 5 bases and J lost 4, with 4 bases in between. CDR1 and CDR2 (germline): SGHTA, FQGNSA. The CDR3 runs to 11 residues. The CDR3 DNA sequence: TGTGCCAGCAGCACCCCAGATACGCAGTATTTT. Encoded protein: CASSTPDTQYF.

Concerning this clone: The identical CDR3 is also encoded by other nucleotide sequences in the sample. The genes are TRBV29-1 and TRBJ2-4; D not resolved. V dropped 4 bases and J dropped 0 bases, with 7 bases sitting between them. Germline values: CDR1 SQVTM, CDR2 ANQGSEA. CDR3 length: 13 residues. The CDR3 loop reads CSVGLLAKNIQYF. CDR3 coding DNA: TGCAGCGTTGGCTTGCTAGCCAAAAACATTCAGTACTTC.

The V gene is TRBV30, the J gene TRBJ1-2; D unclear. The V gene lost 1 base and the J gene lost 4 bases, with 7 bases spanning the gap. The CDR3 is 12 amino acids. Per germline, CDR1 GTSNPN and CDR2 SVGIG (reference sequence). The CDR3 is CAWSETVYGYTF. In nucleotides, the CDR3 is TGTGCCTGGAGTGAAACAGTCTATGGCTACACCTTC.

The chain carries TRBV20-1 and TRBJ2-1, with a possible D match to TRBD1 (5 bases). V was clipped by 6 bases and J by 7 bases, with 10 bases between them. The germline V gene encodes CDR1 DFQATT and CDR2 SNEGSKA (reference sequence). The CDR3 extends over 11 amino acids. The CDR3 DNA is TGCAGTGCCCTAGGGGTGAATGAGCAGTTCTTC. As protein: CSALGVNEQFF.

This clone was counted between two and nine times. V and J are TRBV4-3 and TRBJ1-2, with 11 bases matching TRBD1. The length of the CDR3 is 18 residues. The germline CDR1 and CDR2 sequences are LGHNA and YSLEER. J lost 4 bases, V lost 0 bases, and 10 bases had no gene match. The CDR3: CASSQDAARTGGVYGYTF. CDR3 nucleotides: TGCGCCAGCAGCCAAGATGCCGCACGGACAGGGGGCGTCTATGGCTACACCTTC.

The rearrangement joins TRBV9 to TRBJ1-2; D is perhaps TRBD1 (6 bases). V gave up 5 bases and J gave up 5 bases, with 7 bases separating them. Looked up from germline, CDR1 is SGDLS and CDR2 is YYNGEE. The CDR3 length is 11 residues. CDR3 sequence: CASRTGYGYTF. The CDR3 DNA sequence: TGTGCCAGCAGGACAGGATATGGCTACACCTTC.

This chain connects TRBV6-5 to TRBJ2-3; TRBD2 agrees at 9 bases. The CDR3 covers 16 residues. The J segment lost 4 bases and the V segment lost 2 bases, leaving 7 bases of the junction unmatched. Germline values: CDR1 MNHEY, CDR2 SVGAGI. CDR3 nucleotides: TGTGCCAGCAGTTACGGGGCGGGAGGGCCCCCAGATACGCAGTATTTT. Residues: CASSYGAGGPPDTQYF.

V is TRBV30 and J is TRBJ2-5, with 9 positions matching TRBD2. The CDR3 has 16 residues. V gave up 2 bases and J gave up 2 bases; unmatched junction bases: 9. Germline V gene lookup returns CDR1 GTSNPN and CDR2 SVGIG (reference sequence). CDR3: CAWSHASGGHQETQYF. CDR3 in DNA: TGTGCCTGGAGTCACGCCAGCGGGGGGCATCAAGAGACCCAGTACTTC.

V is TRBV4-3 and J is TRBJ2-3; D possibly uses TRBD1 or TRBD2 (5 bases each). V gave up 1 base and J gave up 5 bases, with 10 bases separating them. The CDR3 has 14 amino acids. The germline CDR1 and CDR2 sequences are LGHNA and YSLEER. CDR3: CASSQAVGGDTQYF. The CDR3 DNA reads as TGCGCCAGCAGCCAAGCCGTTGGGGGAGATACGCAGTATTTT.

As for this clone: Other DNA sequences in this sample translate to the same CDR3. The chain recombines TRBV9 with TRBJ2-1; tentative D call: TRBD1 (6 bases). The CDR3 runs to 15 residues. V was cut by 0 bases and J by 2 bases, with 9 bases left in between. The germline CDR1 and CDR2 sequences are SGDLS and YYNGEE. CDR3 amino acids: CASSVGQGPYNEQFF. Here the CDR3 DNA reads TGTGCCAGCAGCGTAGGGCAGGGGCCCTACAATGAGCAGTTCTTC.

A single count supports this clone. The rearrangement joins TRBV12-2 to TRBJ2-5; the table's TRBD2 call for D was not verified on the DNA. TRBV12-2 counts as a pseudogene. This CDR3 comprises 16 residues. In DNA, the CDR3 is TGTGCAAGTCGCTTACCTCAGGGAGGGGGCCAAGAGACCCAGTACTTC. Encoded protein: CASRLPQGGGQETQYF.

The V gene is TRBV30, the J gene TRBJ1-2; D is unresolved. V was trimmed by 2 bases and J by 3 bases, leaving 10 bases between them. Germline-derived CDR1 and CDR2 are GTSNPN and SVGIG (reference sequence). The CDR3 is made up of 13 amino acids. CDR3 DNA: TGTGCCTGGAGTAGGATTTGGGACTATGGCTACACCTTC. Translation gives CAWSRIWDYGYTF.

The chain joins TRBV27 to TRBJ1-1; 7 bases are shared with TRBD1. The germline V gene encodes CDR1 MNHEY and CDR2 SMNVEV (reference sequence). The CDR3 loop spans 11 amino acids. V lost 5 bases and J lost 8; bases outside the gene matches: 2. This CDR3 is CASSATGEAFF. In nucleotides, the CDR3 is TGTGCCAGCAGTGCGACAGGGGAAGCTTTCTTT.

This chain connects TRBV29-1 to TRBJ1-1; no firm D call. V was cut by 7 bases and J by 7 bases, with 10 bases left in between. The CDR3 is 10 residues long. In germline, CDR1 is SQVTM, CDR2 ANQGSEA. CDR3 in amino acids: CSASELEAFF. Here the CDR3 DNA reads TGCAGCGCCTCCGAACTTGAAGCTTTCTTT.

The V and J genes are TRBV7-9 and TRBJ2-3; 7 nucleotides agree with TRBD2. Germline-derived CDR1 and CDR2 are SEHNR and FQNEAQ (reference sequence). The CDR3 contains 15 residues. Trimming took 3 bases from V and 1 from J; bases not matched to a gene: 4. Written as DNA, the CDR3 is TGTGCCAGCAGCTTTTTGGCGGGGGGCACAGATACGCAGTATTTT. Residues: CASSFLAGGTDTQYF.

The sample holds a few counts of this clone. The rearrangement links TRBV18 to TRBJ2-1; 14 nucleotides align to TRBD2. The germline V gene encodes CDR1 KGHSH and CDR2 LQKENI. The length of the CDR3 is 20 residues. The ends lost 0 bases at V and 6 bases at J; junction bases unmatched: 13. The CDR3 is CASSPPDGRTSGRRGNEQFF. The CDR3 coding sequence is TGTGCCAGCTCACCACCCGATGGCCGGACTAGCGGGAGGCGGGGCAATGAGCAGTTCTTC.

V usage is TRBV20-1 and J usage is TRBJ2-1; D could derive from TRBD1 or TRBD2 (6 bases each). Germline-derived CDR1 and CDR2 are DFQATT and SNEGSKA (reference sequence). The CDR3 sequence is 11 residues long. The V end was cut by 8 bases, the J end by 12 bases, with 17 bases between. The CDR3 protein is CSSGGGVGQFF. As DNA, the CDR3 is TGCAGTTCCGGGGGCGGAGTAGGGCAGTTCTTC.

The count of this clone is one. This chain uses TRBV29-1 with TRBJ2-1; 11 bases align to TRBD2. The CDR3 has 14 residues. The V segment lost 5 bases and the J segment 4 bases; nucleotides outside the gene matches: 4. The germline gives CDR1 SQVTM, CDR2 ANQGSEA. CDR3 loop: CSVTSGSGYNEQFF. The CDR3 DNA reads as TGCAGCGTTACTAGCGGGAGTGGATACAATGAGCAGTTCTTC.

This chain uses TRBV2 with TRBJ1-1; 8 nucleotides line up with TRBD1. Germline CDR1 SNHLY, CDR2 FYNNEI. V was clipped by 4 bases and J by 1 base; unmatched bases: 2. The CDR3 has 14 residues. The CDR3: CASSGGQGNTEAFF. The CDR3 DNA reads TGTGCCAGCAGTGGCGGACAGGGGAACACTGAAGCTTTCTTT.

The chain uses TRBV14 and TRBJ2-6, with unresolved D. CDR3 length equals 18 residues. CDR1 and CDR2 (germline): SGHDN, FVKESK. V was clipped by 0 bases and J by 4 bases, with 16 bases between them. The CDR3 DNA is TGTGCCAGCAGCCAAGATGGGCTTCCCTTGCTCGGGGCCAACGTCCTGACTTTC. As protein: CASSQDGLPLLGANVLTF.

The chain couples TRBV5-1 to TRBJ2-3; 8 nucleotides agree with TRBD1. The CDR3 has 15 amino acids. The germline V gene has CDR1 SGHRS and CDR2 YFSETQ. J was trimmed by 5 bases and V by 4 bases; bases with no gene match: 9. The CDR3 here is CASSIEDRAIDTQYF. The CDR3 DNA follows: TGCGCCAGCAGCATAGAGGACAGGGCAATAGATACGCAGTATTTT.

The V and J genes are TRBV5-4 and TRBJ2-7; a possible D gene is TRBD1 (6 bases). CDR3 size: 15 residues. The germline V gene encodes CDR1 SGHNT and CDR2 YYREEE (reference sequence). With 4 bases removed from V and 0 bases from J, the gap between germline ends came to 14 bases. CDR3 nucleotides: TGTGCCAGCAGCCCTAGTAACAGGGACTCCTACGAGCAGTACTTC. Residues: CASSPSNRDSYEQYF.